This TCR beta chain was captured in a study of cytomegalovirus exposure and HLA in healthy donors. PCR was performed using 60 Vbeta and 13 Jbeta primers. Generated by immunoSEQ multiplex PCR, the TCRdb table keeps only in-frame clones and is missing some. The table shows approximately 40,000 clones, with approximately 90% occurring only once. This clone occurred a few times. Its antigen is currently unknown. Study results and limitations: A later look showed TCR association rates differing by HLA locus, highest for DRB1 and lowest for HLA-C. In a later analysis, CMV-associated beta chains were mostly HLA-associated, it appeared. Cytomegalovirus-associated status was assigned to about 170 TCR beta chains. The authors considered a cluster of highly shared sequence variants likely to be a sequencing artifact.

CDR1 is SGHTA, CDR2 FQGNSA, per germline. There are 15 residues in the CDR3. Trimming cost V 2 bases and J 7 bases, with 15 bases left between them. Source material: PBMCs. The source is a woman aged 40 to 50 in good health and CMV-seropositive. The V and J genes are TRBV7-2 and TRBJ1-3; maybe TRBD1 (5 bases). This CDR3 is CASSLSRGSGNTIYF. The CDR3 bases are TGTGCCAGCAGCTTATCCCGGGGGAGCGGGAACACCATATATTTT.